One sample yielded the 2 T cell receptor beta chains listed below, sequenced in a study of blood T cells in healthy people across ages. Through a sample-barcoded 5' primer and a J-beta primer mix, a second PCR was run for roughly 6 to 11 cycles. TCRdb re-analysed the 5' RACE reads in MiXCR, keeping a single row per CDR3 protein. The sample shows about 1.4 million distinct CDR3 sequences, approximately 63% of them seen only once. Specimen: blood. The receptor set was obtained from a young man in good health.

Details on this clonotype: The junction does not match germline at one end; this may be a read error. The gene calls are TRBV29-1 and TRBJ1-2, with a possible D match to TRBD1 (5 bases). CDR3 size: 16 residues. Germline V CDR1 and CDR2: SQVTM, ANQGSEA. CDR3 sequence: CSVDLGDQTPGYGHTF. The CDR3 DNA reads as TGCAGCGTTGATCTAGGGGACCAGACTCCAGGCTATGGCCACACCTTC. The full variable domain, its missing parts supplied by reference TRBV29-1 and TRBJ1-2, is SAVISQKPSRDICQRGTSLTIQCQVDSQVTMMFWYRQQPGQSLTLIATANQGSEATYESGFVIDKFPISRPNLTFSTLTVSNMSPEDSSIYLCSVDLGDQTPGYGHTFGSGTRLTVV.

The V call is TRBV12-3 or TRBV12-4, the J call TRBJ1-4; D not resolved. The CDR3 loop spans 14 amino acids. Trimming removed 8 bases at V and 4 bases at J, with 14 bases between. DNA for the CDR3: TGTGCCAGCGCCCAGGCGGCGCTTAATGAAAAACTGTTTTTT. Translated, it gives CASAQAALNEKLFF.